This paragraph reports one T cell receptor (beta chain). The antigen is unknown. With a J-beta primer mix and a sample-barcoded 5' primer, a second PCR ran about 7 to 11 cycles. TCRdb re-derived calls from the 5' RACE reads in MiXCR, one entry per CDR3 protein. The sample lists roughly 860,000 distinct CDR3 sequences; under 80% were seen once. Trimming removed 6 bases at V and 8 bases at J, with 16 bases between. This CDR3 is 13 amino acids long. Germline CDR1 is SQVTM and CDR2 is ANQGSEA. This sample is drawn from a study of blood T cells in healthy people across ages. Study-wide results and limits: With donor CMV status unknown, expanded clonotype changes were possibly confounded. Long-lived donors carried more naive CD4+ cells and greater diversity than aged donors.

The sample, around 10 milliliters of peripheral blood, was drawn from each donor. The chain couples TRBV29-1 to TRBJ1-4; no clear D. The sequencing sample was made of blood. The receptor was isolated from a man younger than 40 in good health. The CDR3 is CSVVGSPGEKLFF. The CDR3 DNA is TGCAGCGTCGTCGGGAGCCCCGGCGAAAAACTGTTTTTT.